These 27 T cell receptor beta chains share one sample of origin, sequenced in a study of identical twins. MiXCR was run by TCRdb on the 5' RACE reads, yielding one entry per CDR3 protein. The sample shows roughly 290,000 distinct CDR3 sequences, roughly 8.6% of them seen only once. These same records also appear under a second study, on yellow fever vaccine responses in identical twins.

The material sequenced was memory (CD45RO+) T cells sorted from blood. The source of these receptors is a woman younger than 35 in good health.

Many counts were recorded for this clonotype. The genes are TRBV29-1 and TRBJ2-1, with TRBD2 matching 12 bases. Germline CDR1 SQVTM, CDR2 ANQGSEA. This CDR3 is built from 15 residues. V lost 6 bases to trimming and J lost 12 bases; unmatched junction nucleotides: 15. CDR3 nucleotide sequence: TGCAGCGTGAGGACTAGCGGGACGCCTAGTACCTGGCAGTTCTTC. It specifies CSVRTSGTPSTWQFF.

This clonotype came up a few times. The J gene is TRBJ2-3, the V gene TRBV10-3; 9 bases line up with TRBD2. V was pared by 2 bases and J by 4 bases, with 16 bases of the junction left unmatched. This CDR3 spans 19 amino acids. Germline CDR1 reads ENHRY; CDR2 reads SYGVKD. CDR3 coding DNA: TGTGCCATCAGTGAGCCAAGAGGATTGCGGGGGGGCAAGTCAGATACGCAGTATTTT. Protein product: CAISEPRGLRGGKSDTQYF.

CDR3 amino acids: CASSESGQSSYEQYF. CDR3 bases: TGTGCCAGCAGTGAGTCTGGACAAAGCTCCTACGAGCAGTACTTC. The chain is built from TRBV2 and TRBJ2-7, with D possibly matching TRBD1 (5 bases). Germline CDR1 is SNHLY and CDR2 is FYNNEI. The CDR3 extends over 15 amino acids. Trimming left V 3 bases short and J 0 bases short, with 12 bases between. Full variable domain (rest looked up from reference TRBV2 and TRBJ2-7): EPEVTQTPSHQVTQMGQEVILRCVPISNHLYFYWYRQILGQKVEFLVSFYNNEISEKSEIFDDQFSVERPDGSNFTLKIRSTKLEDSAMYFCASSESGQSSYEQYFGPGTRLTVT.

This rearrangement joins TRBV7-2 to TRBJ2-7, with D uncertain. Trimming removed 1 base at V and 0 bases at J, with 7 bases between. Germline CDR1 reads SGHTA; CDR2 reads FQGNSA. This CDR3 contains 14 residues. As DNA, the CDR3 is TGTGCCAGCAGCTTAGGAGCAGCCTCCTACGAGCAGTACGTC. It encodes CASSLGAASYEQYV.

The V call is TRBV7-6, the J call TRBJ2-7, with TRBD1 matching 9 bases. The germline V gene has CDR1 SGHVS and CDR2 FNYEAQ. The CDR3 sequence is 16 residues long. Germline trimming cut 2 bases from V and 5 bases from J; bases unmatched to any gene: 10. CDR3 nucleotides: TGTGCCAGCAGCTTAAGAACAGGGGGCGCCGGGGACGAGCAGTACTTC. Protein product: CASSLRTGGAGDEQYF.

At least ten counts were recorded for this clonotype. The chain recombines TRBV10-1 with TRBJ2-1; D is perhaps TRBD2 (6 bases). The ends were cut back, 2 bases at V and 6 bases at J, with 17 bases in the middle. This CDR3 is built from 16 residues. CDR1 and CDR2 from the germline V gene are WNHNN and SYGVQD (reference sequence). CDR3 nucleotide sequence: TGCGCCAGCAGTGAGGACCGACTAGGTTTGGCCAATGAGCAGTTCTTC. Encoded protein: CASSEDRLGLANEQFF.

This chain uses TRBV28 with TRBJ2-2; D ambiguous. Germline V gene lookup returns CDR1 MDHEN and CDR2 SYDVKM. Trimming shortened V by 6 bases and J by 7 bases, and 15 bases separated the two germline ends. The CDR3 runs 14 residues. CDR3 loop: CASRSHGLGGELFF. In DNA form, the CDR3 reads TGTGCCAGCAGAAGCCACGGGTTGGGCGGGGAGCTGTTTTTT.

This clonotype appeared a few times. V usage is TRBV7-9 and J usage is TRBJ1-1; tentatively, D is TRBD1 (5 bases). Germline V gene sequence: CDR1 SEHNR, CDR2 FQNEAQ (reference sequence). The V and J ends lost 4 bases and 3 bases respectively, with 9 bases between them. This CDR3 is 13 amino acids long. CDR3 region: CASSSQGDTEAFF. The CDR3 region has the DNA TGTGCCAGCAGCTCTCAGGGTGACACTGAAGCTTTCTTT.

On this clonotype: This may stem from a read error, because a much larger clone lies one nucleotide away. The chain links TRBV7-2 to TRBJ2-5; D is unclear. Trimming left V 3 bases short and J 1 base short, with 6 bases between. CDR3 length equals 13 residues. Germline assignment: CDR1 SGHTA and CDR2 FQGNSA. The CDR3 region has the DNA TGTGCCAGCAGCTTTCCCAGCCAAGAGACCCAGTACTTC. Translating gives CASSFPSQETQYF.

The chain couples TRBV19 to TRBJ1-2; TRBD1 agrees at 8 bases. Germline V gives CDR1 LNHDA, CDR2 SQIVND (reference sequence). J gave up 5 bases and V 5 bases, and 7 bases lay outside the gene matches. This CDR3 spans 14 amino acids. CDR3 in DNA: TGTGCCAGTAGTGTGGACAGGGCCCTGTATGGCTACACCTTC. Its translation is CASSVDRALYGYTF.

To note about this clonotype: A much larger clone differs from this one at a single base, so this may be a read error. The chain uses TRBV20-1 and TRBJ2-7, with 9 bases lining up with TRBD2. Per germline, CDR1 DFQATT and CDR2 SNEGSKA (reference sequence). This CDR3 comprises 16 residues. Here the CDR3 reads CCARGPASGTPYEQYF. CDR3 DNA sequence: TGCTGTGCTAGAGGTCCGGCTAGCGGGACCCCCTACGAGCAGTACTTC.

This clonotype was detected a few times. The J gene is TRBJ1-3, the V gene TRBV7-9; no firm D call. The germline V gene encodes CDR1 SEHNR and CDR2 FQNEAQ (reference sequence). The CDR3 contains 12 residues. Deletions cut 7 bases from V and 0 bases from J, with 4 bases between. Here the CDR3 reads CASTYSGNTIYF. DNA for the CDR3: TGTGCCAGCACCTACTCTGGAAACACCATATATTTT. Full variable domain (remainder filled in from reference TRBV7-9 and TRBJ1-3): DTGVSQNPRHKITKRGQNVTFRCDPISEHNRLYWYRQTLGQGPEFLTYFQNEAQLEKSRLLSDRFSAERPKGSFSTLEIQRTEQGDSAMYLCASTYSGNTIYFGEGSWLTVV.

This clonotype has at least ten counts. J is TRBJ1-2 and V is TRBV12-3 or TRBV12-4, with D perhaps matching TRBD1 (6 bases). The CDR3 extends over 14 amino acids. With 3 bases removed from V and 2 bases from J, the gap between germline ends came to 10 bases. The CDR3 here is CASSFAGANYGYTF. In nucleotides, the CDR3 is TGTGCCAGCAGTTTTGCGGGGGCGAACTATGGCTACACCTTC.

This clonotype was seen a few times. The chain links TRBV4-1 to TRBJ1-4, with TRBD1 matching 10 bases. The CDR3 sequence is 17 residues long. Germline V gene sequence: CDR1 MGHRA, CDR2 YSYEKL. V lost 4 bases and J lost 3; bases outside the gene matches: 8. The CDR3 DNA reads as TGCGCCAGCAGCCCGTCCCGGGACAGGGGCCCTAATGAAAAACTGTTTTTT. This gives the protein CASSPSRDRGPNEKLFF.

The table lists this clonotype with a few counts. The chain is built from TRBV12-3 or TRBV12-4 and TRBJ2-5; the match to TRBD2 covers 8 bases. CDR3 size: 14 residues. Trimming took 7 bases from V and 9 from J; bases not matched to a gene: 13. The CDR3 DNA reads TGTGCCAGCACCGTAGCGGGGCGCGGGTTGGCCCAGTACTTC. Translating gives CASTVAGRGLAQYF.

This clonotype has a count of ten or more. The CDR3 DNA is TGTGCCAGCAGTGAGGCAGAGCCCTTTTATAATTCACCCCTCCACTTT. It codes for CASSEAEPFYNSPLHF. The rearrangement joins TRBV2 to TRBJ1-6; the D is unclear. Trimming took off 3 bases at V and 4 bases at J, with 13 bases between the two ends. CDR3 size: 16 residues. Germline lookup yields CDR1 SNHLY and CDR2 FYNNEI.

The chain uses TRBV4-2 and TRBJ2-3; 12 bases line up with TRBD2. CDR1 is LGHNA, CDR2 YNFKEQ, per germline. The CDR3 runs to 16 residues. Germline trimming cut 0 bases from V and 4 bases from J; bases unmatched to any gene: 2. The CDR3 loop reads CASSQDLAGGPDTQYF. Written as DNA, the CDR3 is TGTGCCAGCAGCCAAGATCTAGCGGGAGGGCCAGATACGCAGTATTTT.

Written as DNA, the CDR3 is TGTGCCAGCAGGACTAGCGGGAGGTATGAGCAGTTCTTC. It is translated as CASRTSGRYEQFF. The V and J genes are TRBV7-2 and TRBJ2-1, with TRBD2 matching over 13 bases. The trim removed 6 bases at V and 8 bases at J, leaving 1 base unmatched. Germline loops: CDR1 SGHTA, CDR2 FQGNSA. The CDR3 spans 13 residues.

CDR3 protein: CASGLRRENTEAFF. The CDR3 DNA sequence: TGTGCCTCCGGGTTGAGGAGGGAGAACACTGAAGCTTTCTTT. The gene calls are TRBV6-1 and TRBJ1-1; unclear D gene. From germline, CDR1 is MNHNS and CDR2 SASEGT. V shed 11 bases and J shed 1 base, with 17 bases lying between them. CDR3 length: 14 residues.

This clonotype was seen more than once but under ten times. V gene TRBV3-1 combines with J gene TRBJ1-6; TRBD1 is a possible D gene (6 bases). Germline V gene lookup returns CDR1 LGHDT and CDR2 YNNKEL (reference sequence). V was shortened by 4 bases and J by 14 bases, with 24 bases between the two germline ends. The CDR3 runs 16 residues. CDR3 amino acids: CASSPPLSGGRTALHF. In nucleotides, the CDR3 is TGTGCCAGCAGCCCGCCGCTTTCGGGGGGCAGAACGGCCCTCCACTTT.

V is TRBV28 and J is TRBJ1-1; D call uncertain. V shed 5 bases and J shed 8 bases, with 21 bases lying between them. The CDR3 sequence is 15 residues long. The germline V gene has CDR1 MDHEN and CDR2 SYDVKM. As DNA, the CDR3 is TGTGCCAGCAGTATGCACCCAGTTCCCCAATCCGAAGCTTTCTTT. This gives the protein CASSMHPVPQSEAFF.

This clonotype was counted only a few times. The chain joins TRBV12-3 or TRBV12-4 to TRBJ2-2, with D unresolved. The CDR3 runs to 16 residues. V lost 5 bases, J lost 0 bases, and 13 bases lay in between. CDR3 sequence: CASSLGGPPNTGELFF. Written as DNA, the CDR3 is TGTGCCAGCAGTCTAGGCGGACCCCCGAACACCGGGGAGCTGTTTTTT.

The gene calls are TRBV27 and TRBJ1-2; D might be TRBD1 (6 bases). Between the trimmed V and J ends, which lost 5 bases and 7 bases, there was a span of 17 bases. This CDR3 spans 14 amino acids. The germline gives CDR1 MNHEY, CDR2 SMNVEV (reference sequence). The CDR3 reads CASSKTGTSGGYTF. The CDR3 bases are TGTGCCAGCAGTAAAACCGGGACATCGGGTGGCTACACCTTC.

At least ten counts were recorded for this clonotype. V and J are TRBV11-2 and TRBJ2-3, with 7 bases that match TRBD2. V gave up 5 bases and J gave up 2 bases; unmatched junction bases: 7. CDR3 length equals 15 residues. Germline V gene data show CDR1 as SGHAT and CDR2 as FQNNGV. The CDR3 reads CASSQQAGNTDTQYF. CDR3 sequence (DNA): TGTGCCAGCAGCCAACAAGCGGGGAACACAGATACGCAGTATTTT.

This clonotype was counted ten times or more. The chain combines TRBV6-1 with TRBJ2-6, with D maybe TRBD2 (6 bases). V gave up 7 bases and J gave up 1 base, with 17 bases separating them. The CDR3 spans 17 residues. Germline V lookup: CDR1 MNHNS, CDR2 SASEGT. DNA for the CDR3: TGTGCCAGCAACCCCGGGGGTATCCATTCTGGGGCCAACGTCCTGACTTTC. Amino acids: CASNPGGIHSGANVLTF.

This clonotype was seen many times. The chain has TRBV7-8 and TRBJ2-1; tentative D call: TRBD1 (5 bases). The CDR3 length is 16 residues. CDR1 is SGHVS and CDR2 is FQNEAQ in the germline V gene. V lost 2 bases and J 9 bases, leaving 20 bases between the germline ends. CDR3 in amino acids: CASSLLRGQTVSEQFF. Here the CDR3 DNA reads TGTGCCAGCAGCTTATTAAGGGGCCAAACCGTCAGTGAGCAGTTCTTC.

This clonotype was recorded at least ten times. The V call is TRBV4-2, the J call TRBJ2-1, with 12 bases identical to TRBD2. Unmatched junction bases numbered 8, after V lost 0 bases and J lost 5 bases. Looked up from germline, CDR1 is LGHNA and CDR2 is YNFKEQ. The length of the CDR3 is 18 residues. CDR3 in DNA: TGTGCCAGCAGCCAAGATGGACTAGCGGGACAAAGGGACAATGAGCAGTTCTTC. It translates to CASSQDGLAGQRDNEQFF.